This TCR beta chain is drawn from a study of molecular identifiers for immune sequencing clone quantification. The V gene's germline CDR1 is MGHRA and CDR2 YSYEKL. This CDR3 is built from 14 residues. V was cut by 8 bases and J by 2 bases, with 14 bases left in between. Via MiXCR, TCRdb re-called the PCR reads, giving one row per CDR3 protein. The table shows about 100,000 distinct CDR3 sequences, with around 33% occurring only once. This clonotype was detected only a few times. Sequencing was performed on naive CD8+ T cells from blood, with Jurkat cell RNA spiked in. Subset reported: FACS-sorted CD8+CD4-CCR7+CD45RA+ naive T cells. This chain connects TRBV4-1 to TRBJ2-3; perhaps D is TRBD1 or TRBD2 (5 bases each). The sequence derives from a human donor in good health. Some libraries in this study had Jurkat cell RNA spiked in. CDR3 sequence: CASQGATITDTQYF. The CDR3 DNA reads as TGCGCCAGCCAGGGAGCTACCATCACAGATACGCAGTATTTT.